This entry describes one T cell receptor (beta chain). What it binds is unknown. CD4+ T cells that had been cultured provided DNA sequenced with the Oncomine TCR Beta short-read assay. TCRdb reanalysed the PCR reads using MiXCR and keeps one entry per CDR3 protein. The sample records 15,000 to 20,000 distinct CDR3 sequences, around 52% being singletons. Stated time point: late sampling 161 to 241 days after vaccination in three convalescent patients. Treatment: roughly 10-day PBMC culture with coronavirus spike peptide pools or control peptides (ViraFEST assay). Trimming left V 2 bases short and J 4 bases short, with 17 bases between. The CDR3 loop spans 16 amino acids. The germline V gene encodes CDR1 MDHEN and CDR2 SYDVKM. The data were taken from a study of vaccination and CD4 T cells after COVID-19. Overall study: SARS-CoV-2, HCoV-NL63, HCoV-OC43 and HCoV-229E supplied the overlapping spike peptides used to stimulate cells.

Whole-study findings and limits: The study found median SARS-CoV-2-reactive clonotypes rising from about 20 to 38, not significantly.

The sequence came from a human donor who had recovered from COVID-19. The source was CD4+ T cells from blood, cultured in vitro, collected about 7 months after SARS-CoV-2 vaccination. V usage is TRBV28 and J usage is TRBJ1-2, with D possibly TRBD1 on 6 matching bases. As DNA, the CDR3 is TGTGCCAGCAGTTTAAGTTATCAGGGGATAAGCTATGGCTACACCTTC. This sequence encodes CASSLSYQGISYGYTF.